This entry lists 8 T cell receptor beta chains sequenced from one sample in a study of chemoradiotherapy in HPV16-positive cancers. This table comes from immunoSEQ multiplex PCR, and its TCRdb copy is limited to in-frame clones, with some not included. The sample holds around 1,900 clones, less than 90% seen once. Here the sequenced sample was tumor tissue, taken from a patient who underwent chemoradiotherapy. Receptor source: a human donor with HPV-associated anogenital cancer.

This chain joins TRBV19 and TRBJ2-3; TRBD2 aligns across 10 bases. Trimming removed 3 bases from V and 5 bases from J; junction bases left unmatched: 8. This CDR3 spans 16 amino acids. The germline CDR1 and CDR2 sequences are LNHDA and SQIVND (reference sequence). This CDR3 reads CASSIEAGGPQDTQYF. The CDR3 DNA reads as TGTGCCAGTAGTATCGAAGCGGGAGGGCCTCAAGATACGCAGTATTTT.

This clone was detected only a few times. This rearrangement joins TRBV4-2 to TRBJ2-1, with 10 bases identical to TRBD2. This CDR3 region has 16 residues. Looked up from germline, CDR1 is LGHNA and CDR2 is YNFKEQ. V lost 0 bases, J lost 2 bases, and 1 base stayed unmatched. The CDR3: CASSQEAGGPYNEQFF. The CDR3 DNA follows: TGTGCCAGCAGCCAAGAAGCGGGAGGGCCCTACAATGAGCAGTTCTTC.

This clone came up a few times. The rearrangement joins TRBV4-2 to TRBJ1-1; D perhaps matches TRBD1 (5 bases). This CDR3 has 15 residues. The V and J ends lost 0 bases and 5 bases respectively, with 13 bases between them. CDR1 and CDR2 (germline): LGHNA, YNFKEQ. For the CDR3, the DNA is TGTGCCAGCAGCCAAGATGAATCAGGGTCTACTGAAGCTTTCTTT. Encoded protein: CASSQDESGSTEAFF.

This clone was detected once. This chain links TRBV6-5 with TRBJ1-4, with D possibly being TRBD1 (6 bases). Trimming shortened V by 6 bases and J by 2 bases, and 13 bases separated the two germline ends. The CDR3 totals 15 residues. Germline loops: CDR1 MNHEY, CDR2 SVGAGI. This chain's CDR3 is CASRKGGVTNEKLFF. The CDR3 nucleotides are TGTGCCAGCAGGAAGGGGGGGGTTACTAATGAAAAACTGTTTTTT.

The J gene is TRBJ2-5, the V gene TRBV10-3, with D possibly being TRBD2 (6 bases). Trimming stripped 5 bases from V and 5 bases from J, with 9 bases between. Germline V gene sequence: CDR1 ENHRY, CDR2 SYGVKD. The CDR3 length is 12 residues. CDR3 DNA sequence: TGTGCCATCAGTCCGGGGGATGAGACCCAGTACTTC. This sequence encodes CAISPGDETQYF.

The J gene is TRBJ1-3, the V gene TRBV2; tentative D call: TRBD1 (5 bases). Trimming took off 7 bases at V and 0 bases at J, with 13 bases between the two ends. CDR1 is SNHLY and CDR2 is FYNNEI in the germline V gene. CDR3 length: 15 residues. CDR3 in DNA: TGTGCCAGCAAACTGGGACGGATCTCTGGAAACACCATATATTTT. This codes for CASKLGRISGNTIYF.

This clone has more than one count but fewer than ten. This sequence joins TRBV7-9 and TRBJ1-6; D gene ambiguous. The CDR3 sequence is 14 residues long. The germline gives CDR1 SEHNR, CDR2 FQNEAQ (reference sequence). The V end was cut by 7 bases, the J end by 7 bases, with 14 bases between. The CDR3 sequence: CASNSRELNSPLHF. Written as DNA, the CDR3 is TGTGCCAGCAACTCACGAGAACTCAATTCACCCCTCCACTTT. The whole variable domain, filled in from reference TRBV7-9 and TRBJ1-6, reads DTGVSQNPRHKITKRGQNVTFRCDPISEHNRLYWYRQTLGQGPEFLTYFQNEAQLEKSRLLSDRFSAERPKGSFSTLEIQRTEQGDSAMYLCASNSRELNSPLHFGNGTRLTVT.

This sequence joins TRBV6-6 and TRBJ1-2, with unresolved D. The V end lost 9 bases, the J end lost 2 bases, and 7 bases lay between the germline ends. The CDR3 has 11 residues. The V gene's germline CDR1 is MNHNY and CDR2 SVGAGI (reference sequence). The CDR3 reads CASHLNYGYTF. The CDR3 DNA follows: TGTGCCAGTCATCTGAACTATGGCTACACCTTC.